The 31 T cell receptor beta chains presented below share a single source sample, sequenced in a study of T cells in Graves' hyperthyroidism and ophthalmopathy. Amplification of TCR beta CDR3 regions used RNA as the template. The HTBI primer set served for first-round RT-PCR of the TCR CDR3. TCRdb independently ran MiXCR on the multiplex PCR reads; one entry per CDR3 protein. The repertoire holds a few hundred thousand distinct CDR3 sequences, 19% seen once, with 3.5% to 4% in the top ten. Input material: blood. These receptors came from a woman in her late teens or twenties with Graves' hyperthyroidism.

This clonotype was found many times. The rearrangement links TRBV10-2 to TRBJ1-1, with D possibly being TRBD1 (5 bases). Germline-derived CDR1 and CDR2 are WSHSY and SAAADI. There are 14 residues in the CDR3. V was cut by 7 bases and J by 3 bases, with 15 bases left in between. CDR3 sequence: CASIAEGPDTEAFF. The CDR3 DNA reads as TGCGCCAGCATCGCGGAGGGGCCTGACACTGAAGCTTTCTTT.

This clonotype was found many times. V and J are TRBV30 and TRBJ2-5; TRBD1 matches 10 bases. Trimming removed 3 bases from V and 4 bases from J; junction bases left unmatched: 2. The CDR3 loop spans 13 amino acids. CDR1 and CDR2 (germline): GTSNPN, SVGIG (reference sequence). CDR3 amino acids: CAWSRDRGETQYF. CDR3 coding DNA: TGTGCCTGGAGCCGGGACAGGGGAGAGACCCAGTACTTC.

This clonotype was detected many times. This chain links TRBV2 with TRBJ1-2; no firm D call. Germline CDR1 SNHLY, CDR2 FYNNEI. V was trimmed by 6 bases and J by 4 bases, leaving 18 bases between them. The CDR3 totals 15 residues. This chain's CDR3 is CASRTYFWELYGYTF. CDR3 sequence (DNA): TGTGCCAGCAGGACGTACTTCTGGGAACTCTATGGCTACACCTTC.

This clonotype was found many times. CDR3 amino acids: CASRPSNTEAFF. The CDR3 DNA reads TGTGCCAGCAGGCCATCGAACACTGAAGCTTTCTTT. The J gene is TRBJ1-1, the V gene TRBV12-3 or TRBV12-4, with D uncertain. The V gene lost 6 bases and the J gene lost 1 base, with 6 bases spanning the gap. The CDR3 is 12 residues long.

This clonotype showed up many times. This rearrangement joins TRBV9 to TRBJ2-5, with D uncertain. Germline lookup yields CDR1 SGDLS and CDR2 YYNGEE. The CDR3 loop spans 15 amino acids. With 4 bases removed from V and 2 bases from J, the gap between germline ends came to 15 bases. The CDR3 coding sequence is TGTGCCAGCAGCACCCGAGGTGGAGCACAAGAGACCCAGTACTTC. It translates to CASSTRGGAQETQYF.

This clonotype was picked up many times. The V call is TRBV12-3 or TRBV12-4, the J call TRBJ2-7, with a possible D match to TRBD2 (6 bases). CDR3 size: 15 residues. The ends were cut back, 3 bases at V and 5 bases at J, with 17 bases in the middle. The CDR3 nucleotides read TGTGCCAGCAGTTTCCCTGGGGGGAATCTCGACGAGCAGTACTTC. As protein: CASSFPGGNLDEQYF.

This clonotype was seen ten or more times. J is TRBJ2-7 and V is TRBV12-3 or TRBV12-4; TRBD1 matches at 7 bases. CDR3 length equals 14 residues. The J segment lost 9 bases and the V segment lost 3 bases, leaving 11 bases of the junction unmatched. The CDR3 DNA reads TGTGCCAGCAGTTTTGACAGGGCAGGGTCTGGGCAGTACTTC. Its protein product is CASSFDRAGSGQYF.

Regarding this clonotype: This may be a read error: a much more frequent sequence differs by one nucleotide. CDR3 loop: CSARPGWRNTEACF. CDR3 in DNA: TGCAGTGCTAGACCGGGCTGGAGGAACACTGAAGCTTGCTTT. The rearrangement joins TRBV20-1 to TRBJ1-1; D is unclear. Germline CDR1 DFQATT, CDR2 SNEGSKA (reference sequence). The CDR3 contains 14 residues.

The CDR3 region has the DNA TGTGCCAGCGAAAACGAATCCGGGACAGGGCCCGTCGGGGGCTATGGCTACACCTTC. Its protein is CASENESGTGPVGGYGYTF. This sequence joins TRBV25-1 and TRBJ1-2; TRBD1 matches 9 bases. Trimming removed 8 bases from V and 4 bases from J; junction bases left unmatched: 23. The germline CDR1 and CDR2 sequences are MGHDK and SYGVNS. CDR3 length: 19 residues.

This clonotype came up many times. V and J are TRBV12-3 or TRBV12-4 and TRBJ2-4, with 7 bases identical to TRBD2. The V segment lost 2 bases and the J segment 8 bases; nucleotides outside the gene matches: 15. The CDR3 runs to 17 residues. The CDR3 sequence: CASSLRTSPLSQDIQYF. CDR3 DNA: TGTGCCAGCAGTTTAAGGACTAGTCCCCTCAGTCAAGACATTCAGTACTTC.

A few counts support this clonotype. It may be a read error: a sequence one base away is much more abundant. The conserved final phenylalanine or tryptophan is absent from the CDR3, which likely points to a read error. V is TRBV28 and J is TRBJ1-2; TRBD1 might be the D (5 bases). This CDR3 has 13 amino acids. The V gene's germline CDR1 is MDHEN and CDR2 SYDVKM. V lost 4 bases, J lost 7 bases, and 13 bases lay in between. The CDR3 is CASSWGGEGGYTL. The CDR3 DNA follows: TGTGCCAGCAGTTGGGGGGGTGAAGGTGGCTACACCTTG.

This clonotype was recorded at least ten times. The rearrangement uses TRBV30 and TRBJ1-2; 8 nucleotides line up with TRBD1. CDR1 is GTSNPN and CDR2 is SVGIG in the germline V gene (reference sequence). The junction had 13 bases not matched to a gene; V was cut back by 1 base and J by 6 bases. This CDR3 spans 16 amino acids. DNA for the CDR3: TGTGCCTGGAGTGGGAAAACAGGGGGGATGTGGAATGGCTACACCTTC. Translating it yields CAWSGKTGGMWNGYTF.

This chain connects TRBV18 to TRBJ1-3; D unresolved. Per the germline V gene, CDR1 is KGHSH and CDR2 is LQKENI. Between the trimmed V and J ends, which lost 6 bases and 1 base, there was a span of 10 bases. This CDR3 is built from 14 residues. In DNA form, the CDR3 reads TGTGCCAGCTCGACCTCGGGATCTGGAAACACCATATATTTT. Protein sequence: CASSTSGSGNTIYF.

This rearrangement joins TRBV6-2 or TRBV6-3 to TRBJ1-1; TRBD1 is a possible D gene (5 bases). CDR1 and CDR2 (germline): MNHEY, SVGEGT. Deletions cut 3 bases from V and 3 bases from J, with 17 bases between. The CDR3 is 16 amino acids. The chain's CDR3 is CASSYGRDLKYTEAFF. In nucleotides, the CDR3 is TGTGCCAGCAGTTATGGGAGGGACCTCAAATACACTGAAGCTTTCTTT.

The rearrangement links TRBV30 to TRBJ1-2; 8 bases are a match to TRBD1. In germline, CDR1 is GTSNPN, CDR2 SVGIG (reference sequence). The CDR3 extends over 13 amino acids. V gave up 3 bases and J gave up 7 bases; unmatched junction bases: 7. The CDR3, as DNA: TGTGCCTGGAGGGAACAGGGGGGGCGTGGCTACACCTTC. As protein: CAWREQGGRGYTF.

A remark on this clonotype: Possible read error: a much larger clone is one base away. The conserved phenylalanine or tryptophan normally closing the CDR3 is absent here, so this likely arose from a read error. The chain employs TRBV5-1 and TRBJ2-5, with TRBD1 matching over 7 bases. The germline CDR1 and CDR2 sequences are SGHRS and YFSETQ. The CDR3 extends over 15 amino acids. V lost 0 bases and J lost 5; bases outside the gene matches: 7. The CDR3 loop reads CASSLGQGQVETQYV. CDR3 DNA: TGCGCCAGCAGCTTGGGACAGGGCCAGGTGGAGACCCAGTACGTC.

This clonotype was seen ten or more times. This rearrangement joins TRBV6-5 to TRBJ2-7; TRBD1 matches 8 bases. Germline V lookup: CDR1 MNHEY, CDR2 SVGAGI. The ends lost 5 bases at V and 4 bases at J; junction bases unmatched: 4. The CDR3 extends over 13 amino acids. CDR3 loop: CASSRRGQYEQYF. CDR3 sequence (DNA): TGTGCCAGCAGTCGCAGGGGGCAGTACGAGCAGTACTTC.

This clonotype was counted ten times or more. This chain uses TRBV12-3 or TRBV12-4 with TRBJ1-3; D gene uncertain. V lost 0 bases, J lost 1 base, and 13 bases lay in between. This CDR3 has 17 residues. The chain's CDR3 is CASSLAGRPISGNTIYF. In DNA form, the CDR3 reads TGTGCCAGCAGTTTAGCCGGACGGCCCATATCTGGAAACACCATATATTTT.

Many counts were recorded for this clonotype. The chain links TRBV7-9 to TRBJ1-1; D is unclear. V was trimmed by 6 bases and J by 1 base, leaving 9 bases between them. CDR3 length equals 13 residues. Germline V CDR1 and CDR2: SEHNR, FQNEAQ (reference sequence). The CDR3 region has the DNA TGTGCCAGCAGTTCCTGGCCGAACACTGAAGCTTTCTTT. Residues: CASSSWPNTEAFF.

This clonotype was seen ten or more times. The chain links TRBV6-1 to TRBJ2-3, with 10 bases aligning to TRBD2. V dropped 0 bases and J dropped 4; count of bases not matched to a gene: 1. The CDR3 loop spans 15 amino acids. Germline V gene data show CDR1 as MNHNS and CDR2 as SASEGT. The CDR3 here is CASSEASGGPDTQYF. The CDR3 nucleotides read TGTGCCAGCAGTGAAGCTAGCGGGGGGCCAGATACGCAGTATTTT.

This clonotype was picked up many times. The rearrangement joins TRBV11-1 to TRBJ2-2; D not certain. V shed 6 bases and J shed 0 bases, with 11 bases lying between them. Germline loops: CDR1 SGHAT, CDR2 FQDESV (reference sequence). CDR3 length: 15 residues. CDR3 residues: CASRKASSNTGELFF. In nucleotides, the CDR3 is TGTGCCAGCAGAAAGGCGTCCTCGAACACCGGGGAGCTGTTTTTT.

This clonotype was seen at least ten times. This chain links TRBV7-8 with TRBJ1-1, with 7 bases identical to TRBD1. J lost 4 bases, V lost 5 bases, and 10 bases had no gene match. The CDR3 consists of 15 residues. Germline CDR1 and CDR2: SGHVS and FQNEAQ. This chain's CDR3 is CASSGDTGVSTEAFF. CDR3 nucleotides: TGTGCCAGCAGCGGGGACACAGGGGTGAGCACTGAAGCTTTCTTT.

This clonotype was picked up many times. The chain uses TRBV27 and TRBJ1-3; D remains unclear. Deletions cut 5 bases from V and 5 bases from J, with 10 bases between. This CDR3 is built from 13 residues. Germline V CDR1 and CDR2: MNHEY, SMNVEV (reference sequence). The CDR3 is CASSPPTRNTIYF. The DNA of the CDR3 is TGTGCCAGCAGTCCCCCGACCAGAAACACCATATATTTT.

This clonotype turned up a few times. The genes are TRBV30 and TRBJ2-7; D is undetermined. Germline V lookup: CDR1 GTSNPN, CDR2 SVGIG (reference sequence). V gave up 5 bases and J gave up 0 bases, with 14 bases separating them. This CDR3 is 14 amino acids long. CDR3 sequence (DNA): TGTGCCTGGGAAAGTATAAGGAGCTCCTACGAGCAGTACTTC. As protein: CAWESIRSSYEQYF.

Many counts were recorded for this clonotype. The J gene is TRBJ1-2, the V gene TRBV12-3 or TRBV12-4; D not certain. The V end was cut by 5 bases, the J end by 3 bases, with 13 bases between. This CDR3 region has 14 residues. As DNA, the CDR3 is TGTGCCAGCAGTCGATCCCCCCGGGACTATGGCTACACCTTC. It yields the protein CASSRSPRDYGYTF.

The genes are TRBV29-1 and TRBJ1-1; D unresolved. Trimming pared 5 bases from V and 5 bases from J, leaving 15 bases between. The CDR3 runs to 13 residues. Germline V CDR1 and CDR2: SQVTM, ANQGSEA. The CDR3 nucleotides read TGCAGCGTTTGGAGGGCCGCGGATACTGAAGCTTTCTTT. This translates into CSVWRAADTEAFF.

This clonotype appeared many times. The chain links TRBV6-1 to TRBJ1-1, with 8 bases matching TRBD1. This CDR3 has 15 residues. Germline-derived CDR1 and CDR2 are MNHNS and SASEGT. J gave up 4 bases and V 6 bases, and 10 bases lay outside the gene matches. CDR3 DNA: TGTGCCAGCAGAACCAACGGCAGGGGGCTCACTGAAGCTTTCTTT. Protein sequence: CASRTNGRGLTEAFF.

This clonotype was observed many times. The chain carries TRBV15 and TRBJ2-7, with TRBD2 matching over 9 bases. The length of the CDR3 is 16 residues. Germline V gene data show CDR1 as LNHNV and CDR2 as YYDKDF (reference sequence). Trimming at V came to 8 bases and at J to 6 bases, leaving 17 bases not matched to a gene. The chain's CDR3 is CATRIGRGGRSGEQYF. CDR3 DNA sequence: TGTGCCACCCGGATAGGGCGGGGGGGCCGTTCCGGCGAGCAGTACTTC. The complete variable domain, with remaining parts taken from reference TRBV15 and TRBJ2-7, reads DAMVIQNPRYQVTQFGKPVTLSCSQTLNHNVMYWYQQKSSQAPKLLFHYYDKDFNNEADTPDNFQSRRPNTSFCFLDIRSPGLGDTAMYLCATRIGRGGRSGEQYFGPGTRLTVT.

In this sample, this clonotype turned up many times. The chain couples TRBV11-2 to TRBJ1-5, with unresolved D. The germline CDR1 and CDR2 sequences are SGHAT and FQNNGV. The V end lost 1 base, the J end lost 6 bases, and 7 bases lay between the germline ends. The CDR3 extends over 13 amino acids. The CDR3 is CASSLGPPQPQHF. The CDR3 DNA is TGTGCCAGCAGCTTAGGGCCGCCTCAGCCCCAGCATTTT. Complete variable domain (other parts from reference TRBV11-2 and TRBJ1-5): EAGVAQSPRYKIIEKRQSVAFWCNPISGHATLYWYQQILGQGPKLLIQFQNNGVVDDSQLPKDRFSAERLKGVDSTLKIQPAKLEDSAVYLCASSLGPPQPQHFGDGTRLSIL.

The table lists this clonotype with many counts. The chain recombines TRBV6-1 with TRBJ1-1, with D perhaps matching TRBD1 (5 bases). The V gene's germline CDR1 is MNHNS and CDR2 SASEGT. Trimming removed 6 bases from V and 3 bases from J, with 14 bases in between. The CDR3 contains 14 residues. CDR3 nucleotide sequence: TGTGCCAGCAGCACCGGGGGTTGGTACACTGAAGCTTTCTTT. Translating gives CASSTGGWYTEAFF.

CDR3 in DNA: TGTGCCAGCAGCCCCAGGGCTTCGGAGACCCAGTACTTC. Residues: CASSPRASETQYF. The chain couples TRBV7-3 to TRBJ2-5; D may be TRBD1 (5 bases). Trimming stripped 5 bases from V and 5 bases from J, with 12 bases between. The CDR3 totals 13 residues. The germline V gene has CDR1 SGHTA and CDR2 FQGTGA.